This TCR beta chain was sequenced in a study of blood T cells in healthy people across ages (dated by TCRdb to between 2015 and 2017). Study-wide context: In model experiments, roughly one uniquely barcoded TCR beta cDNA molecule per two T cells was captured by template switching. For two donors (one aged 18 to 29 and one aged 80 or older), the study analyzed two additional independent replicas of 1 million unique cDNA reads from the same blood draw. The donors were divided into four age groups: young (average around 17 years), middle-aged (about 40), aged (roughly 60) and long-lived (about 90). To avoid experimental bias, donors of different ages were spread randomly across the sequencing lanes. Using deep sequencing normalized with unique cDNA molecular identifiers, the study measured how TCR beta repertoire diversity changes with age. Beyond this particular receptor, the publication reports: The CMV infection status of donors was not known, potentially confounding age-related changes in expanded clonotypes. Estimates of total diversity from one million sequenced T cells were regarded as lower bounds and underestimates. Observed TCR beta diversity per million T cells fell roughly linearly with age, and a significant reduction was already apparent by age around 40. Since profiling was done on bulk unsorted PBMCs, naive and antigen-experienced compartments could not be conclusively compared. Compared with the aged group, more naive CD4+ T cells, fewer expanded clones and increased TCR diversity were shown by the long-lived group, suggesting age selection. Observed TCR beta diversity correlated strongly with the percentage of naive T cells measured by flow cytometry.

The germline V gene provides CDR1 SGHDT and CDR2 YYEEEE. Cut back by 0 bases and 3 bases, the V and J ends lie 10 bases apart. Counted from cysteine to phenylalanine, this CDR3 has 14 amino acids. The read is trimmed to its CDR3 DNA, 42 bases read in frame from base 1. Library method: 5' RACE. The reads were generated on an Illumina HiSeq 2500. A second PCR of roughly 7 to 11 cycles was performed with a sample-barcoded 5' primer and a J-beta primer mix. A unique molecular identifier was introduced onto each TCR beta cDNA molecule by a template-switch 5' adaptor carrying 12 random nucleotides. At least 3 million CDR3-containing paired-end reads were obtained from each sample. All of the RNA was converted into first-strand cDNA using the Mint cDNA synthesis kit, with a TRBC-specific oligonucleotide serving as the primer. After uracil-DNA glycosylase treatment, a first 18-cycle PCR used universal primers M1SS and BC2_uni_R on all cDNA. Concerning the study's data processing: For normalization, 1 million high-quality reads were randomly selected from each sample, with every read carrying a distinct molecular identifier. Instead of being binned into consensus sequences, reads with shared molecular identifiers were discarded. CDR3 identification, clonotype clustering and error correction used MiTCR with a Q25 quality threshold and the strictest error-elimination algorithm. Lower-bound total TCR beta diversity was estimated with a nonparametric unseen species model using Euler transformation. The raw public data were reprocessed by TCRdb itself: fastp quality trimming at Q25, MiXCR clonotype calling, in-frame beta chains only. Each entry merges the rows of one CDR3 protein and shows their most common DNA and genes. The V and J calls shown here were made by TCRdb, not taken from the authors' results. Within this sample are 800,000 to 1,000,000 distinct CDR3 sequences, with about 44% of them counted one time only. In total, the top ten clones hold about an eighth of the sample.

The donors were under 40 Caucasian individuals from Russia, aged 6 to 90 years, who were systemically healthy. Each donor gave ten milliliters of peripheral blood, collected into EDTA-treated Vacutainer tubes. Ficoll-Paque density-gradient centrifugation was used to isolate PBMCs, with at least 7 million per sample. Trizol reagent was used to extract total RNA from PBMCs, with at least 5.5 micrograms per sample. The percentages of naive CD45RAhigh/CD27high T cells were determined by flow cytometry on a PBMC aliquot from every donor. This clonotype occurred a few times. What antigen it recognizes has not been identified. Base qualities are not at hand, and no much larger clone is one base apart.

This TCR was sampled from a man aged 30-40 years in good health. Recombination linked TRBV5-6 to TRBJ2-7, and TRBD2 may be the D gene, going by 5 matching bases. Sequencing input: blood. DNA sequence: TGTGCCAGCAGCTTGGTTGGGAGAAACTACGAGCAGTACTTC. It encodes CASSLVGRNYEQYF.